This T cell receptor beta chain was documented in a study of blood T cell repertoires in COVID-19. On the study more broadly: The origin of the acute and convalescent COVID-19 samples was the United States, Italy and Spain.

The assay was immunoSEQ multiplex PCR, and TCRdb's table has in-frame clones only and misses some. The table records about 140,000 clones, 84% of them present only once. This CDR3 has 15 amino acids. V dropped 4 bases and J dropped 0 bases, with 12 bases sitting between them. CDR1 is SGHDN and CDR2 is FVKESK in the germline V gene. Sequences were obtained from PBMCs or T cells enriched from blood (not recorded which). This TCR was recovered from a woman between 50 and 59 years old with acute COVID-19. The chain links TRBV14 to TRBJ1-1; a weak D match, TRBD1 (6 bases). The CDR3 bases are TGTGCCAGCAGCCTTATACAGGGATTGAACACTGAAGCTTTCTTT. This codes for CASSLIQGLNTEAFF.